Here is one T cell receptor (beta chain) with its context. This entry comes from a study of OX40 agonist ivuxolimab in advanced cancers. V was trimmed by 0 bases and J by 2 bases, leaving 11 bases between them. The CDR3 consists of 15 residues. Germline V gene lookup returns CDR1 WNHNN and CDR2 SYGVQD (reference sequence). Some clones are missing from TCRdb's copy, which holds only in-frame ones; the method was immunoSEQ multiplex PCR. The sample holds tens of thousands of clones; 92% are singletons and the top ten take roughly 0.53%. The source was CD4+ or CD8+ T cells sorted from blood, collected in a trial of the OX40 agonist ivuxolimab. V is TRBV10-1 and J is TRBJ2-7; D is unclear. This receptor was identified in an adult with an advanced solid tumor such as melanoma, head and neck, liver or kidney cancer. The chain's CDR3 is CASSESPEITYEQYF. The DNA for the CDR3 is TGCGCCAGCAGTGAGTCCCCCGAAATTACCTACGAGCAGTACTTC.